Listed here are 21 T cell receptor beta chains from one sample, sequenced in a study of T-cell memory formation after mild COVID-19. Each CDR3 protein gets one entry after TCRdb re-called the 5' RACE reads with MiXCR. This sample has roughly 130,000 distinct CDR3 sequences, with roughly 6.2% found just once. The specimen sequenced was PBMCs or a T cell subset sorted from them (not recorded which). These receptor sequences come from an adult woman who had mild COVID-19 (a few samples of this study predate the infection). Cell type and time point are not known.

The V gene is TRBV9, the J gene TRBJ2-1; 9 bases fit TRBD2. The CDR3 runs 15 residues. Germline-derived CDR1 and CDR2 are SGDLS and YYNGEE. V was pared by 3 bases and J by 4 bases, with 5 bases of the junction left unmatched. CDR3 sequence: CASSARTSAYNEQFF. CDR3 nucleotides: TGTGCCAGCAGCGCACGGACTAGCGCATACAATGAGCAGTTCTTC.

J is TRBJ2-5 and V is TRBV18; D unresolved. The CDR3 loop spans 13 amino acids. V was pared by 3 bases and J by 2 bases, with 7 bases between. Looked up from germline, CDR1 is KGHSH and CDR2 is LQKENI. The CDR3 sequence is CASSPLDQETQYF. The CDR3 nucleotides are TGTGCCAGCTCACCTTTGGATCAAGAGACCCAGTACTTC.

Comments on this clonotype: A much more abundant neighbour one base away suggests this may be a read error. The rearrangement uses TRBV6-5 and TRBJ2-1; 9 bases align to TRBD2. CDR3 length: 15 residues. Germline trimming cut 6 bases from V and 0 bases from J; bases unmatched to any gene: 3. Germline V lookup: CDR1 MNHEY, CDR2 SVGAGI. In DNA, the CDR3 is TGTGCCAGCAGACGTAGCGGGAGCTCCTACAATGAGCAGTTCTTC. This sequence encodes CASRRSGSSYNEQFF.

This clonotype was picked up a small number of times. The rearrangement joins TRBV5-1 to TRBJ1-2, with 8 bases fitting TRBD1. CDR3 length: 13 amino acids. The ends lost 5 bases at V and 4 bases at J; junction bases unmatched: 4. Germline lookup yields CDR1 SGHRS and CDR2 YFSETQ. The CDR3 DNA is TGCGCCAGCAGGAAGACAGGGGCCTATGGCTACACCTTC. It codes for CASRKTGAYGYTF. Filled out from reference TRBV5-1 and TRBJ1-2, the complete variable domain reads KAGVTQTPRYLIKTRGQQVTLSCSPISGHRSVSWYQQTPGQGLQFLFEYFSETQRNKGNFPGRFSGRQFSNSRSEMNVSTLELGDSALYLCASRKTGAYGYTFGSGTRLTVV.

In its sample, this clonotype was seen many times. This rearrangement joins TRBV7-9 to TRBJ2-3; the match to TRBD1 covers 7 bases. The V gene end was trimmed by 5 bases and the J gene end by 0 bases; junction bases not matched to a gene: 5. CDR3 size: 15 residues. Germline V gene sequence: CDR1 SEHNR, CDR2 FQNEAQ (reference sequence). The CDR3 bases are TGTGCCAGCAGCCAGTACAGGGGCAGCACAGATACGCAGTATTTT. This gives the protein CASSQYRGSTDTQYF.

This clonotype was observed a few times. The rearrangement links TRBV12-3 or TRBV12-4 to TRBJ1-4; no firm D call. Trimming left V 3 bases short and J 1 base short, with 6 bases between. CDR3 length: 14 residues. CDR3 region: CASSFLITNEKLFF. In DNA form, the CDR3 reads TGTGCCAGCAGTTTTTTAATAACTAATGAAAAACTGTTTTTT.

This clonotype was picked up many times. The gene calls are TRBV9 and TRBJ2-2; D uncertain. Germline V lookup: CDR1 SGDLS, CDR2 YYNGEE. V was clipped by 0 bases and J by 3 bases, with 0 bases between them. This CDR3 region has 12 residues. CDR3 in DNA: TGTGCCAGCAGCGTAGACACCGGGGAGCTGTTTTTT. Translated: CASSVDTGELFF. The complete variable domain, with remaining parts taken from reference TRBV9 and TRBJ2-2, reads DSGVTQTPKHLITATGQRVTLRCSPRSGDLSVYWYQQSLDQGLQFLIQYYNGEERAKGNILERFSAQQFPDLHSELNLSSLELGDSALYFCASSVDTGELFFGEGSRLTVL.

The CDR3 DNA sequence: TGTGCCAGCAGCGCGGGACAGGGAAAGGCTTCACCCCTCCACTTT. Amino acids: CASSAGQGKASPLHF. This chain links TRBV9 with TRBJ1-6; TRBD1 aligns across 9 bases. This CDR3 has 15 residues. Losses at the gene ends were 3 bases for V and 9 bases for J; bases not matched to a gene: 7. CDR1 is SGDLS, CDR2 YYNGEE, per germline.

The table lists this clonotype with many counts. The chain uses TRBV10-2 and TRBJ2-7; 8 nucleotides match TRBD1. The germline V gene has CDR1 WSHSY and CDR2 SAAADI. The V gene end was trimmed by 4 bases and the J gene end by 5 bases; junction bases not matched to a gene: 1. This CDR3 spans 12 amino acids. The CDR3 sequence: CASSVQGDEQYF. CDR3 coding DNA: TGCGCCAGCAGTGTACAGGGGGACGAGCAGTACTTC.

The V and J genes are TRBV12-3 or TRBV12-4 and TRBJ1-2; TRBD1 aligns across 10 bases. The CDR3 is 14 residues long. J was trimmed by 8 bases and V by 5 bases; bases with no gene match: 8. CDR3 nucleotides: TGTGCCAGCAGTCTCCGACAGGGGGCTAGGGGCTACACCTTC. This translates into CASSLRQGARGYTF.

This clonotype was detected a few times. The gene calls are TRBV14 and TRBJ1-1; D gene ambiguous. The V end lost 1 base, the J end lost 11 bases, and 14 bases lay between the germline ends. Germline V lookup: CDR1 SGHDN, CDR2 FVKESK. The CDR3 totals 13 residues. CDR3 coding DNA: TGTGCCAGCAGCCAAGCCGTAGGTTTTTCTGCTTTCTTT. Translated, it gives CASSQAVGFSAFF.

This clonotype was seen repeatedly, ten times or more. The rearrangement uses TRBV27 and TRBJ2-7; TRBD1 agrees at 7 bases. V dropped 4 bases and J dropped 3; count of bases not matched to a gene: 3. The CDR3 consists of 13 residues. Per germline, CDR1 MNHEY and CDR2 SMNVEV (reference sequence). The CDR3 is CASSWDSGYEQYF. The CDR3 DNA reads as TGTGCCAGCAGTTGGGACAGCGGCTACGAGCAGTACTTC.

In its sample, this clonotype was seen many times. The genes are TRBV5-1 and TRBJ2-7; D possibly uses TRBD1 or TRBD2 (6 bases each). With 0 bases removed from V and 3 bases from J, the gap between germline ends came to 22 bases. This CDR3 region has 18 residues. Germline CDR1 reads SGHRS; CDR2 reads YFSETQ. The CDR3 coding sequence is TGCGCCAGCAGCTTGGTCGTCGGGGGCCCGGCCTGGGGCTACGAGCAGTACTTC. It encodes CASSLVVGGPAWGYEQYF.

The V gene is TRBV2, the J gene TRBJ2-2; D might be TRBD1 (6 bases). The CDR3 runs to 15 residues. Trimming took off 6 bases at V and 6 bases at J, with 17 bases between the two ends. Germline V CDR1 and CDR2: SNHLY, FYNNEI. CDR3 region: CASSTHRARPGELFF. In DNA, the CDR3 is TGTGCCAGCAGCACCCACAGGGCGCGCCCCGGGGAGCTGTTTTTT.

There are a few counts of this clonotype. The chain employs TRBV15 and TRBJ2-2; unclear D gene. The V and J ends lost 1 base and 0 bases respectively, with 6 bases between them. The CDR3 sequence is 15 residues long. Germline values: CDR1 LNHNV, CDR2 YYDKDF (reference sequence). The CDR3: CATSRGVSNTGELFF. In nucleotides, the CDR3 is TGTGCCACCAGCAGAGGAGTTTCGAACACCGGGGAGCTGTTTTTT.

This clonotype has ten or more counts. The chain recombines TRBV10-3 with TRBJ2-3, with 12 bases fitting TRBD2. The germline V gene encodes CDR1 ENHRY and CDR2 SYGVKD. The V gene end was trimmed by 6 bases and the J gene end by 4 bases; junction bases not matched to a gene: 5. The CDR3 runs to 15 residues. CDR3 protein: CAIRAGTSGSDTQYF. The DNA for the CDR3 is TGTGCCATCAGAGCCGGGACTAGCGGGTCAGATACGCAGTATTTT.

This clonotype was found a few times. CDR3 in DNA: TGTGCCAGCAGCTTCGGGCAGGGCTATGGCTACACCTTC. It codes for CASSFGQGYGYTF. The gene calls are TRBV13 and TRBJ1-2, with D possibly being TRBD1 (5 bases). Germline V CDR1 and CDR2: PRHDT, FYEKMQ (reference sequence). The germline V and J ends were trimmed by 3 bases and 4 bases, with 9 bases remaining between them. The CDR3 is made up of 13 amino acids.

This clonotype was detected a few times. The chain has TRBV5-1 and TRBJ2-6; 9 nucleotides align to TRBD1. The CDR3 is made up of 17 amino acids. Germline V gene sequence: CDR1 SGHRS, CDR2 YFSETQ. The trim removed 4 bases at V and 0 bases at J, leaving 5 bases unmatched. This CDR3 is CASSGGTGYSGANVLTF. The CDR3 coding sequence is TGCGCCAGCAGCGGAGGGACAGGGTACTCTGGGGCCAACGTCCTGACTTTC. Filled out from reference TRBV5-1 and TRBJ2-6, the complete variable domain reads KAGVTQTPRYLIKTRGQQVTLSCSPISGHRSVSWYQQTPGQGLQFLFEYFSETQRNKGNFPGRFSGRQFSNSRSEMNVSTLELGDSALYLCASSGGTGYSGANVLTFGAGSRLTVL.

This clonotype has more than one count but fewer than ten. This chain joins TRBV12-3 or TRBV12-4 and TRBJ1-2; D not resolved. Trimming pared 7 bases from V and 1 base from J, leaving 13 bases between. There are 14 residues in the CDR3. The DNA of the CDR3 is TGTGCCAGCAAGCCAGCCCTCCTTAACTATGGCTACACCTTC. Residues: CASKPALLNYGYTF.

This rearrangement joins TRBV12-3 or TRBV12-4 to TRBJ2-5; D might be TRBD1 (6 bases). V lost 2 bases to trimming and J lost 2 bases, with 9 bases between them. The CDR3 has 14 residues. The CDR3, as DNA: TGTGCCAGCAGTTTAACTCAGGGGCAAGAGACCCAGTACTTC. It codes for CASSLTQGQETQYF.

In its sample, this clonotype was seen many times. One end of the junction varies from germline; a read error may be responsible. For the CDR3, the DNA is TGCGCCAGCAGCCAAGCCTTGGACTATGGAGGGTGTTTCTTC. Encoded protein: CASSQALDYGGCFF. The chain recombines TRBV4-3 with TRBJ2-3; the D gene is possibly TRBD2 (6 bases). The germline gives CDR1 LGHNA, CDR2 YSLEER. The CDR3 totals 14 residues.